The sequence of this T cell receptor beta chain was determined in a study of T cells in Graves' hyperthyroidism and ophthalmopathy. Authors of the study amplified TCR beta CDR3 regions from RNA transcripts. The primer set for the first-round RT-PCR of the TCR CDR3 was HTBI. TCRdb called the multiplex PCR reads again in MiXCR, with one record for every CDR3 protein. The data hold more than 300,000 distinct CDR3 sequences, with 11% to 15% observed a single time. Many counts were recorded for this clonotype. What was sequenced was blood. This sequence was found in a woman aged 25 to 39 with Graves' hyperthyroidism.

The CDR3 nucleotides read TGTGCCTCTACAGATGAGTGGGGAGAGGGTGAGCAGTTCTTC. Residues: CASTDEWGEGEQFF. This rearrangement joins TRBV11-2 to TRBJ2-1; possibly TRBD2 for D (5 bases). With 11 bases removed from V and 9 bases from J, the gap between germline ends came to 23 bases. Germline CDR1 SGHAT, CDR2 FQNNGV. The CDR3 sequence is 14 residues long.